The next 2 T cell receptor beta chains were all read from a single sample in a study of human T cells and chemical hapten exposure. TCRdb processed the RACE reads anew with MiXCR; each CDR3 protein has one entry. The sample includes fewer than 400,000 distinct CDR3 sequences, under 8% seen only once; the top ten take about 8%. Time point noted: patch test 1, 2 weeks after DPC sensitization. Treatment here: therapeutic diphenylcyclopropenone sensitization with weekly scalp DPC. The input for sequencing was whole blood, taken in connection with sensitization to the hapten diphenylcyclopropenone (DPC). The receptors originated from a woman aged 18-35 years with alopecia areata. Some clones in this sample may be carry-over from other donors' samples.

This clonotype turned up a few times. V and J are TRBV4-3 and TRBJ2-1; 7 bases align to TRBD1. The germline CDR1 and CDR2 sequences are LGHNA and YSLEER. V was clipped by 5 bases and J by 5 bases; unmatched bases: 24. The CDR3 is 20 residues long. CDR3 sequence: CASSFSQFLVGTEENNEQFF. CDR3 coding DNA: TGCGCCAGCAGCTTCAGCCAATTCCTCGTAGGGACAGAAGAAAACAATGAGCAGTTCTTC.

This rearrangement joins TRBV6-5 to TRBJ1-2; 7 nucleotides agree with TRBD1. CDR1 is MNHEY and CDR2 is SVGAGI in the germline V gene. The CDR3 length is 17 residues. The J segment lost 1 base and the V segment lost 2 bases, leaving 10 bases of the junction unmatched. The CDR3 DNA sequence: TGTGCCAGCAGTTACAGGGGGCACCACCCATATAACTATGGCTACACCTTC. Amino acids: CASSYRGHHPYNYGYTF.